This TCR beta chain emerged from a study of blood T cell repertoires in COVID-19 (dated by TCRdb to the early 2020s). For the study in its entirety: Samples from collaborators originated in the United States, Italy and Spain and spanned both the acute and convalescent phases of COVID-19. Deeply sampled blood TCRbeta repertoires from subjects exposed to, actively infected with, or recovered from COVID-19 were included in the dataset. Where HLA class I and class II types were available, the types were taken from metadata supplied by the sample provider, not from assay-based typing. Samples came from the ongoing ImmuneRACE study (first 160 participants) plus 1,254 subjects from 6 global collaborators. A freely available public database, intended as a resource for researchers studying the immune response to SARS-CoV-2, is where the repertoires were released. The prospective study material was composed of cDNA or gDNA derived from T cells, B-cell-depleted T cells, or PBMCs. A de-identified subject ID, COVID-19 status, age in years and sex were almost always included in the sample metadata. The paper as a whole reports these results and caveats: How much clinical and demographic metadata was included differed by source and by participant, and the metadata was provided uncurated.

Each collaborating institution followed its own protocols to collect whole blood in K2EDTA tubes. For TCRbeta analysis, collaborators shipped samples as frozen whole blood, isolated PBMCs, or DNA extracted from either of those sample types. This clone has just a few counts. This receptor's antigen is unknown. Qualities for individual bases were not recorded, and no much larger clone is one base off. The immunoSEQ Assay, a bias-controlled multiplex PCR, was used to amplify TCRbeta CDR3 regions from genomic DNA. The published analysis was carried out like this. Nucleated cell counts per sample were estimated from amplification of reference gene primers within the assay. To quantify the absolute abundance of each unique TCRbeta CDR3 rearrangement, sequence reads were collapsed and filtered. Productive Simpson clonality was computed per sample as the square root of Simpson's diversity index over productive rearrangements. Drawn from immuneACCESS, this table holds only the in-frame rearrangements with V and J called that TCRdb kept. Clones are partly lost; checked studies trace under half to an unresolved V gene and leave the rest unexplained. V and J calls and clone size are as listed in that table; D and trimming were resolved from the DNA. This sample gives approximately 94,000 clones in total; 85% to 90% of them show up just once. The ten largest clones represent 4.5% to 5.5% of the sample.

The CDR3 sequence holds 14 residues, the cysteine and phenylalanine included. Only the CDR3 portion is preserved as DNA: 42 bases, with reading frame beginning at the first base. The V and J ends are trimmed by 3 bases and 5 bases, leaving 8 bases between them. Per the germline V gene (reference sequence), LNHDA is the CDR1 and SQIVND is the CDR2. Sequencing input: peripheral blood. The source is an elderly woman with active COVID-19. Rearrangement joined TRBV19 to TRBJ1-6, with a weak D call of TRBD1 (6 bases match). The CDR3 amino acid sequence is: CASSIQGNNSPLHF. The DNA sequence reads TGTGCCAGTAGTATCCAGGGGAATAATTCACCCCTCCACTTT.